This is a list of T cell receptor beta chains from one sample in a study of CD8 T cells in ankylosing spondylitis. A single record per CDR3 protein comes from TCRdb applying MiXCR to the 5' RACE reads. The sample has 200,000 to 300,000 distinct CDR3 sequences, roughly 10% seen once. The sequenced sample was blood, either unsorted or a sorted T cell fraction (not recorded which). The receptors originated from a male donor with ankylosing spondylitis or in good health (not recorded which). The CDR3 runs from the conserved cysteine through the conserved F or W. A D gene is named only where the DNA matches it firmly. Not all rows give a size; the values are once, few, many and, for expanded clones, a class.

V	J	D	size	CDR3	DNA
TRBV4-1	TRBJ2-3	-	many	CASRGTVSTDTQYF	TGCGCCAGCAGGGGGACCGTCAGCACAGATACGCAGTATTTT
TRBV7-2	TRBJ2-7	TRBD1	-	CASSLVSGQGSYEQYF	TGTGCCAGCAGCTTAGTAAGCGGACAGGGATCCTACGAGCAGTACTTC
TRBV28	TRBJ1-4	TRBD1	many	CASSSRTGRVF	TGTGCCAGCAGTTCCCGGACAGGGAGGGTTTTT
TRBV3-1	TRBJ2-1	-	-	CASTQDFRLVGYNEQFF	TGTGCCAGCACCCAAGACTTCCGACTAGTCGGTTACAATGAGCAGTTCTTC
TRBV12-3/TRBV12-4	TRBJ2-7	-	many	CASSSRTPFSREQYF	TGTGCCAGCAGTTCTCGGACACCCTTCTCGAGAGAGCAGTACTTC
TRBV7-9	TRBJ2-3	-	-	CASSAVGIGTDTQYF	TGTGCCAGCAGCGCCGTGGGTATCGGAACAGATACGCAGTATTTT
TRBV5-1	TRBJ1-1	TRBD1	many	CASSLEGQGNSAEAFF	TGCGCCAGCAGCTTGGAGGGACAGGGGAATTCGGCTGAAGCTTTCTTT
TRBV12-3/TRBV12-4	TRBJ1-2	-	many	CASSPIKNGGVGYTF	TGTGCCAGCAGCCCCATCAAAAACGGGGGCGTTGGCTACACCTTC
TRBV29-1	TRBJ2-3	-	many	CSVNKDSSSTDTQYF	TGCAGCGTCAACAAGGACAGCTCAAGCACAGATACGCAGTATTTT
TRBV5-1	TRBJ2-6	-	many	CASSLQSGANVLTF	TGCGCCAGCAGCTTGCAATCTGGGGCCAACGTCCTGACTTTC
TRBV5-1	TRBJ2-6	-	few	CASTPTPGANVLTF	TGCGCCAGCACACCTACCCCTGGGGCCAACGTCCTGACTTTC
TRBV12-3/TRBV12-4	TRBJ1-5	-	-	CASSQSGRNQPQHF	TGTGCCAGCAGCCAGAGCGGGCGCAATCAGCCCCAGCATTTT
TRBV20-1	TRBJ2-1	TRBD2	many	CSVPPSGRASFNEQFF	TGCAGTGTTCCGCCTAGCGGGAGGGCCTCTTTCAATGAGCAGTTCTTC